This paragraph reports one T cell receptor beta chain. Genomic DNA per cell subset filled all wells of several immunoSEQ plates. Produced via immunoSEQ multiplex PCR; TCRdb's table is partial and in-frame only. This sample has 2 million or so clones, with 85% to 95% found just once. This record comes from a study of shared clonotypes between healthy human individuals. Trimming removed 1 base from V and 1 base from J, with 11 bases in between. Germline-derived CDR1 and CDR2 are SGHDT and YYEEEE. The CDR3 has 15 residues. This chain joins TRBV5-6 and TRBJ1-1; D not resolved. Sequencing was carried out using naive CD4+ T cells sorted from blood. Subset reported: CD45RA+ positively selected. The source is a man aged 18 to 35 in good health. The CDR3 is CASSLISEENTEAFF. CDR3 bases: TGTGCCAGCAGCTTGATTAGCGAAGAGAACACTGAAGCTTTCTTT.